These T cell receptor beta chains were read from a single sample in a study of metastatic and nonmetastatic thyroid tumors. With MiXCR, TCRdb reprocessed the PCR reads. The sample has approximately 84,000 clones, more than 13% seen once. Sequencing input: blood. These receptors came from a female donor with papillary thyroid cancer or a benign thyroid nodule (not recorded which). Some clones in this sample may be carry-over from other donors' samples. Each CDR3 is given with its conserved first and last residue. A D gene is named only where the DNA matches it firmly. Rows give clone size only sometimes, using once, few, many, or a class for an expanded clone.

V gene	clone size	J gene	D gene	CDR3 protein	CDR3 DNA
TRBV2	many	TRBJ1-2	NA	CASVLTTVANYGYIF	TGTGCCAGCGTCCTGACGACAGTGGCTAACTATGGCTACATCTTC
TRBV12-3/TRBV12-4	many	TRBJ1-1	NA	CASSRGGRRNTEAFF	TGTGCCAGCAGTCGTGGTGGCCGCCGGAACACTGAAGCTTTCTTT
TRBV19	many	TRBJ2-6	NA	CASIPTGTYSGANVLTF	TGTGCCAGTATCCCGACAGGAACCTACTCTGGGGCCAACGTCCTGACTTTC
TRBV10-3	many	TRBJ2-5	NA	CAISGQIQETQYF	TGTGCCATCAGTGGACAAATCCAAGAGACCCAGTACTTC
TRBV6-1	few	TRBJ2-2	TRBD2	CASSGTSGDTGELFF	TGTGCCAGCAGTGGCACTAGCGGTGACACCGGGGAGCTGTTTTTT
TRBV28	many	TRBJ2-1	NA	CASSGRTRSYNEQFF	TGTGCCAGCAGTGGACGGACCAGGTCCTACAATGAGCAGTTCTTC
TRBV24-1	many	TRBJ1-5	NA	CATSVGTQPQHF	TGTGCCACCAGTGTGGGAACTCAGCCCCAGCATTTT
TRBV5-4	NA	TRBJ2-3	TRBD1	CASSGQPGQVRSRRTDTQYF	TGTGCCAGCAGTGGCCAGCCGGGACAGGTTCGATCGCGACGCACAGATACGCAGTATTTT
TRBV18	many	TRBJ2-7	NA	CASSGGGSYEQYF	TGTGCCAGCTCTGGAGGGGGCTCCTACGAGCAGTACTTC
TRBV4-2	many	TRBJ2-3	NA	CASSQGVSGLAYF	TGTGCCAGCAGCCAAGGGGTTAGCGGCCTTGCGTATTTT
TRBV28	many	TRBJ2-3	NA	CASSSSTPRDTQYF	TGTGCCAGCAGTTCCTCCACGCCAAGGGATACGCAGTATTTT
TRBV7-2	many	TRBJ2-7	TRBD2	CASSFGTSGGAKYEQYF	TGTGCCAGCAGCTTCGGGACTAGCGGGGGGGCCAAGTACGAGCAGTACTTC
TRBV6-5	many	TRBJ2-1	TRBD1	CASSYWDSYEQFF	TGTGCCAGCAGTTACTGGGACAGCTATGAGCAGTTCTTC
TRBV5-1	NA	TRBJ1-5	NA	CASSPNWVGAVTHNQPQHF	TGCGCCAGCAGCCCTAATTGGGTTGGGGCGGTAACGCACAATCAGCCCCAGCATTTT
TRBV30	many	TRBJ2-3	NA	CAWTPGGTDTQYF	TGTGCCTGGACCCCGGGGGGCACAGATACGCAGTATTTT
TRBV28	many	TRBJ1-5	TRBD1	CASSLRTGENQPQHF	TGTGCCAGCAGTTTGCGCACAGGGGAAAATCAGCCCCAGCATTTT
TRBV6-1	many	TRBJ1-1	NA	CASRLFLTGGGTEAFF	TGTGCCAGCAGGCTTTTTCTAACGGGAGGGGGCACTGAAGCTTTCTTT
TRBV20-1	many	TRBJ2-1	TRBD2	CSAPGVAGPYNEQFF	TGCAGTGCCCCCGGGGTAGCGGGGCCCTACAATGAGCAGTTCTTC
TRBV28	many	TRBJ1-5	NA	CASSLGQGPNQPQHF	TGTGCCAGCAGTTTAGGGCAGGGGCCTAATCAGCCCCAGCATTTT
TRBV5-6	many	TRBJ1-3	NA	CASSLEAGAPHTIYF	TGTGCCAGCAGCTTGGAGGCGGGCGCCCCACACACCATATATTTT
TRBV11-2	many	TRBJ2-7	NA	CASSTGQGRDEQYF	TGTGCCAGCAGTACAGGGCAGGGAAGGGACGAGCAGTACTTC
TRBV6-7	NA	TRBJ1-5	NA	CASSTPSFGDGGQPQHF	TGTGCTAGCAGTACACCCTCCTTCGGCGATGGAGGTCAGCCCCAGCATTTT
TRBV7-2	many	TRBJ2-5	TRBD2	CASSLALAGGPLGTQYF	TGTGCCAGCAGCTTAGCCTTAGCGGGGGGGCCTCTAGGGACCCAGTACTTC
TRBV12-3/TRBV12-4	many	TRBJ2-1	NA	CASSFFVGEQFF	TGTGCCAGCAGTTTTTTTGTTGGGGAGCAGTTCTTC
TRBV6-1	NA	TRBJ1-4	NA	CASIYGGTTNNEKLFF	TGTGCCAGCATTTATGGTGGGACTACTAATAATGAAAAACTGTTTTTT
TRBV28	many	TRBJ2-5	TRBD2	CASSRTSGGQETQYF	TGTGCCAGCAGTCGGACTAGCGGGGGGCAAGAGACCCAGTACTTC
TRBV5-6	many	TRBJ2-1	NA	CASSIRGGGAGLGEQFF	TGTGCCAGCAGTATTCGAGGAGGGGGCGCAGGTCTAGGTGAGCAGTTCTTC
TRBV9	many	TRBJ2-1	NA	CASSVGVGWEDEQFF	TGTGCCAGCAGCGTAGGAGTGGGGTGGGAGGATGAGCAGTTCTTC